One sample yielded the 19 T cell receptor beta chains listed below, sequenced in a study of blood T cell repertoires in COVID-19. Sequenced by immunoSEQ multiplex PCR; TCRdb stores in-frame clones only, minus some. Of fewer than 45,000 clones listed, roughly 80% are singletons. Specimen: peripheral blood. The receptors were gathered from a man between 60 and 75 years old with COVID-19, enrolled during active disease.

This sequence joins TRBV6-1 and TRBJ2-1, with 9 bases fitting TRBD2. The V gene end was trimmed by 3 bases and the J gene end by 8 bases; junction bases not matched to a gene: 5. CDR1 and CDR2 (germline): MNHNS, SASEGT. This CDR3 is 14 amino acids long. CDR3 protein: CASSEKAGGDEQFF. In nucleotides, the CDR3 is TGTGCCAGCAGTGAGAAAGCGGGAGGCGATGAGCAGTTCTTC.

The V and J genes are TRBV5-1 and TRBJ2-1; D is unresolved. This CDR3 has 12 residues. CDR1 is SGHRS and CDR2 is YFSETQ in the germline V gene. Trimming stripped 4 bases from V and 4 bases from J, with 6 bases between. The DNA for the CDR3 is TGCGCCAGCAGCGAGAAATACAATGAGCAGTTCTTC. This translates into CASSEKYNEQFF.

The chain joins TRBV30 to TRBJ1-6; D is ambiguous. Germline V CDR1 and CDR2: GTSNPN, SVGIG (reference sequence). This CDR3 comprises 13 residues. Trimming stripped 5 bases from V and 3 bases from J, with 8 bases between. In DNA, the CDR3 is TGTGCCTGGCAGGTTCTCTATAATTCACCCCTCCACTTT. It yields the protein CAWQVLYNSPLHF.

The sample holds a few counts of this clone. The V and J genes are TRBV7-2 and TRBJ1-6, with 9 bases that match TRBD1. Germline CDR1 is SGHTA and CDR2 is FQGNSA. The CDR3 totals 13 residues. J was trimmed by 10 bases and V by 7 bases; bases with no gene match: 5. CDR3 loop: CASNRQGESPLHF. The CDR3 DNA is TGTGCCAGCAACAGACAGGGGGAGTCACCCCTCCACTTT.

This clone was seen once. V gene TRBV3-1 (or the pseudogene TRBV3-2) combines with J gene TRBJ2-5; 8 bases are shared with TRBD2. This CDR3 comprises 17 residues. V lost 0 bases and J lost 2; bases outside the gene matches: 8. CDR1 and CDR2 from the germline V gene are LGHDT and YNNKEL (reference sequence). CDR3 sequence reads: CASSQDRASGFQETQYF. The CDR3 region has the DNA TGTGCCAGCAGCCAAGATCGGGCTAGCGGGTTTCAAGAGACCCAGTACTTC.

The chain has TRBV5-4 and TRBJ1-1; TRBD1 aligns across 7 bases. The CDR3 loop spans 16 amino acids. The V gene end was trimmed by 4 bases and the J gene end by 3 bases; junction bases not matched to a gene: 12. CDR1 and CDR2 from the germline V gene are SGHNT and YYREEE (reference sequence). The CDR3 here is CASSATGTLRDTEAFF. CDR3 in DNA: TGTGCCAGCAGCGCGACAGGGACCCTCCGTGACACTGAAGCTTTCTTT. The full variable domain, rest sourced from reference TRBV5-4 and TRBJ1-1, is ETGVTQSPTHLIKTRGQQVTLRCSSQSGHNTVSWYQQALGQGPQFIFQYYREEENGRGNFPPRFSGLQFPNYSSELNVNALELDDSALYLCASSATGTLRDTEAFFGQGTRLTVV.

The chain carries TRBV28 and TRBJ2-1, with 8 bases identical to TRBD2. Germline loops: CDR1 MDHEN, CDR2 SYDVKM. This CDR3 spans 16 amino acids. Germline trimming cut 5 bases from V and 6 bases from J; bases unmatched to any gene: 12. The CDR3 protein is CASSPRGGTFPNEQFF. The CDR3 nucleotides read TGTGCCAGCAGTCCCCGGGGGGGAACCTTCCCCAATGAGCAGTTCTTC.

The table lists this clone with a few counts. The chain is built from TRBV5-5 and TRBJ1-1, with no clear D. The V gene lost 2 bases and the J gene lost 2 bases, with 13 bases spanning the gap. CDR1 is SGHKS and CDR2 is YYEKEE in the germline V gene (reference sequence). CDR3 size: 15 residues. This CDR3 is CASSFWAGVNTEAFF. CDR3 DNA sequence: TGTGCCAGCAGCTTCTGGGCAGGTGTAAACACTGAAGCTTTCTTT.

The chain links TRBV2 to TRBJ2-2, with D possibly TRBD1 on 5 matching bases. The CDR3 extends over 14 amino acids. Germline V CDR1 and CDR2: SNHLY, FYNNEI. V was pared by 4 bases and J by 5 bases, with 11 bases between. The CDR3 spells CASSVRAKTGELFF. CDR3 nucleotides: TGTGCCAGCAGTGTCAGGGCTAAAACCGGGGAGCTGTTTTTT.

The rearrangement joins TRBV29-1 to TRBJ1-4, with D maybe TRBD1 (5 bases). The CDR3 contains 12 residues. V dropped 6 bases and J dropped 8 bases, with 13 bases sitting between them. Germline V lookup: CDR1 SQVTM, CDR2 ANQGSEA. In DNA, the CDR3 is TGCAGCGTGACAGAAGCCCAAGAAAAACTGTTTTTT. As protein: CSVTEAQEKLFF.

The chain couples TRBV4-1 to TRBJ2-5; 7 bases agree with TRBD1. V dropped 4 bases and J dropped 3; count of bases not matched to a gene: 5. The CDR3 is made up of 14 amino acids. Germline-derived CDR1 and CDR2 are MGHRA and YSYEKL. CDR3 region: CASSRATGKETQYF. CDR3 DNA: TGCGCCAGCAGCCGGGCGACAGGGAAAGAGACCCAGTACTTC.

The rearrangement joins TRBV6-1 to TRBJ1-1; tentatively, D is TRBD1 (5 bases). The V and J ends lost 3 bases and 5 bases respectively, with 10 bases between them. This CDR3 contains 13 residues. The germline CDR1 and CDR2 sequences are MNHNS and SASEGT. CDR3 DNA: TGTGCCAGCAGTGAGGGGCGCGGTACTGAAGCTTTCTTT. Amino acid sequence: CASSEGRGTEAFF.

J is TRBJ2-7 and V is TRBV7-9; no firm D call. This CDR3 has 14 residues. Germline V gene lookup returns CDR1 SEHNR and CDR2 FQNEAQ (reference sequence). Trimming left V 8 bases short and J 2 bases short, with 16 bases between. The CDR3 coding sequence is TGTGCCAGCGCCGAAGGGCAGATGACCTACGAGCAGTACTTC. This sequence encodes CASAEGQMTYEQYF.

There are a few counts of this clone. The rearrangement links TRBV5-4 to TRBJ1-2; possibly TRBD1 for D (6 bases). Per germline, CDR1 SGHNT and CDR2 YYREEE (reference sequence). The CDR3 is 14 amino acids. V dropped 4 bases and J dropped 2 bases, with 12 bases sitting between them. CDR3 sequence (DNA): TGTGCCAGCAGCCCCCCGGACAGAAACTATGGCTACACCTTC. Translating it yields CASSPPDRNYGYTF.

V gene TRBV5-5 combines with J gene TRBJ1-6; 7 nucleotides match TRBD1. V lost 4 bases and J lost 6; bases outside the gene matches: 13. Germline CDR1 and CDR2: SGHKS and YYEKEE (reference sequence). CDR3 length equals 17 residues. In nucleotides, the CDR3 is TGTGCCAGCAGCGAATTGACAGGGAGCCGAACTAATTCACCCCTCCACTTT. This translates into CASSELTGSRTNSPLHF. Using reference TRBV5-5 and TRBJ1-6 for the parts outside the CDR3, the full variable domain is DAGVTQSPTHLIKTRGQQVTLRCSPISGHKSVSWYQQVLGQGPQFIFQYYEKEERGRGNFPDRFSARQFPNYSSELNVNALLLGDSALYLCASSELTGSRTNSPLHFGNGTRLTVT.

This chain links TRBV2 with TRBJ1-5; D is possibly TRBD1 (6 bases). V was cut by 7 bases and J by 4 bases, with 17 bases left in between. Germline V gene lookup returns CDR1 SNHLY and CDR2 FYNNEI. The CDR3 has 15 amino acids. The CDR3 nucleotides are TGTGCCAGCAAGATTCGGTGGCAGGGGAATCAGCCCCAGCATTTT. Amino acid sequence: CASKIRWQGNQPQHF. Complete variable domain (other parts from reference TRBV2 and TRBJ1-5): EPEVTQTPSHQVTQMGQEVILRCVPISNHLYFYWYRQILGQKVEFLVSFYNNEISEKSEIFDDQFSVERPDGSNFTLKIRSTKLEDSAMYFCASKIRWQGNQPQHFGDGTRLSIL.

In its sample, this clone was seen a few times. The V gene is TRBV29-1, the J gene TRBJ2-7; 11 nucleotides match TRBD1. Germline CDR1 reads SQVTM; CDR2 reads ANQGSEA. CDR3 length: 13 amino acids. Trimming at V came to 4 bases and at J to 4 bases, leaving 3 bases not matched to a gene. CDR3 nucleotides: TGCAGCGTTGTGGACAGGGGGCGTTACGAGCAGTACTTC. This translates into CSVVDRGRYEQYF.

The V call is TRBV28, the J call TRBJ1-5, with no clear D. This CDR3 has 15 residues. V shed 5 bases and J shed 9 bases, with 20 bases lying between them. Germline-derived CDR1 and CDR2 are MDHEN and SYDVKM. The CDR3, as DNA: TGTGCCAGCAGTCCCTCAACCTCAGACACGGCGCCCCAGCATTTT. Its translation: CASSPSTSDTAPQHF.

This clone occurred a few times. This chain connects TRBV11-2 to TRBJ1-1; TRBD1 matches 10 bases. The CDR3 has 13 amino acids. Per the germline V gene, CDR1 is SGHAT and CDR2 is FQNNGV. The junction had 1 base not matched to a gene; V was cut back by 2 bases and J by 7 bases. The CDR3 DNA reads TGTGCCAGCAGCTTAAGGGACAGGGGTGAAGCTTTCTTT. It is translated as CASSLRDRGEAFF.